The 25 T cell receptor beta chains below were found in one sample sequenced in a study of T-cell reconstitution after alpha-beta-depleted transplantation in children. Unique molecular identifiers were incorporated into the prepared TCRbeta library. TCRdb used MiXCR to reprocess the PCR reads, holding one entry per CDR3 protein. This sample carries about 540,000 distinct CDR3 sequences, roughly 18% of them seen once, and the ten largest clones take 3.3%. The specimen was PBMCs from the stem cell graft donor, collected from the stem cell graft. The receptor set was obtained from a human donor who donated a stem cell graft to a child with acute lymphoblastic leukemia.

This chain connects TRBV19 to TRBJ1-5; D is unresolved. This CDR3 spans 15 amino acids. The germline V gene has CDR1 LNHDA and CDR2 SQIVND (reference sequence). With 5 bases removed from V and 2 bases from J, the gap between germline ends came to 13 bases. The CDR3 loop is CASSSLAGGNQPQHF. DNA for the CDR3: TGTGCCAGTAGTTCCCTAGCGGGAGGCAATCAGCCCCAGCATTTT.

This clonotype occurred a few times. This chain links TRBV14 with TRBJ2-3, with unresolved D. The CDR3 contains 15 residues. Trimming stripped 4 bases from V and 4 bases from J, with 15 bases between. The germline CDR1 and CDR2 sequences are SGHDN and FVKESK. CDR3 in amino acids: CASSPPTVSADTQYF. CDR3 DNA: TGTGCCAGCAGCCCACCGACGGTTTCTGCAGATACGCAGTATTTT.

This chain connects TRBV7-2 to TRBJ1-5, with 10 bases aligning to TRBD1. CDR1 is SGHTA and CDR2 is FQGNSA in the germline V gene. This CDR3 has 17 amino acids. Trimming took 0 bases from V and 4 from J; bases not matched to a gene: 6. The CDR3 is CASSLATGGWNNQPQHF. CDR3 DNA sequence: TGTGCCAGCAGCTTAGCGACAGGGGGCTGGAATAATCAGCCCCAGCATTTT.

With respect to this clonotype: An end of the junction does not agree with germline; a read error may underlie this. This chain joins TRBV12-3 or TRBV12-4 and TRBJ2-7; weak D call: TRBD1 (6 bases). This CDR3 has 14 residues. The CDR3 DNA reads TGTGCCAGCAGTTTGGTAAGGGGGAACTACGAGCATTACTTC. This gives the protein CASSLVRGNYEHYF.

The chain recombines TRBV4-1 with TRBJ1-5; TRBD1 matches 10 bases. Unmatched junction bases numbered 20, after V lost 2 bases and J lost 7 bases. In germline, CDR1 is MGHRA, CDR2 YSYEKL. CDR3 size: 20 residues. CDR3 in amino acids: CASSQLKWDRGLSDSQPQHF. DNA for the CDR3: TGCGCCAGCAGCCAACTCAAATGGGACAGGGGTTTATCGGACAGCCAGCCCCAGCATTTT.

This clonotype has just a few counts. V usage is TRBV7-2 and J usage is TRBJ1-1, with a possible D match to TRBD1 (5 bases). Looked up from germline, CDR1 is SGHTA and CDR2 is FQGNSA. The ends were cut back, 0 bases at V and 11 bases at J, with 16 bases in the middle. The CDR3 contains 14 residues. CDR3: CASSLASQAREAFF. The CDR3 coding sequence is TGTGCCAGCAGCTTAGCATCACAGGCGAGGGAGGCTTTCTTT.

DNA for the CDR3: TGTGCCAGCACCGCGGGACGGTTCTACGAGCAGTACTTC. This encodes CASTAGRFYEQYF. V and J are TRBV5-6 and TRBJ2-7, with a tentative D call TRBD2 (6 bases). Per germline, CDR1 SGHDT and CDR2 YYEEEE. The ends were cut back, 6 bases at V and 3 bases at J, with 13 bases in the middle. This CDR3 is 13 amino acids long.

This clonotype occurred a few times. The V call is TRBV5-1, the J call TRBJ2-3, with a possible D match to TRBD2 (5 bases). The CDR3 runs to 17 residues. The germline gives CDR1 SGHRS, CDR2 YFSETQ. Trimming took 4 bases from V and 4 from J, leaving 22 bases between them. The CDR3, as DNA: TGCGCCAGCAGCGGAGGTGGGGATTCGAATGGTCCAGATACGCAGTATTTT. Protein: CASSGGGDSNGPDTQYF.

This chain links TRBV6-2 or TRBV6-3 with TRBJ2-6; TRBD2 might be the D (5 bases). There are 16 residues in the CDR3. Between the trimmed V and J ends, which lost 8 bases and 0 bases, there was a span of 14 bases. Germline values: CDR1 MNHEY, CDR2 SVGEGT. CDR3 sequence (DNA): TGTGCCAGCCGCCCCGGGATTAGCTCTGGGGCCAACGTCCTGACTTTC. Its protein is CASRPGISSGANVLTF.

In this sample, this clonotype turned up many times. The chain combines TRBV7-3 with TRBJ2-1, with 8 bases matching TRBD2. From germline, CDR1 is SGHTA and CDR2 FQGTGA. This CDR3 is 16 amino acids long. Losses at the gene ends were 2 bases for V and 4 bases for J; bases not matched to a gene: 7. CDR3 sequence reads: CASSLSVSGKYNEQFF. CDR3 coding DNA: TGTGCCAGCAGCTTATCGGTTAGCGGGAAGTACAATGAGCAGTTCTTC.

This rearrangement joins TRBV9 to TRBJ2-7; a possible D gene is TRBD1 (5 bases). CDR3 size: 13 residues. Trimming removed 5 bases at V and 5 bases at J, with 14 bases between. In germline, CDR1 is SGDLS, CDR2 YYNGEE. CDR3 amino acids: CASSHNQGHEQYF. For the CDR3, the DNA is TGTGCCAGCAGTCATAACCAGGGCCACGAGCAGTACTTC. The entire variable domain, with the rest obtained from reference TRBV9 and TRBJ2-7, is as follows: DSGVTQTPKHLITATGQRVTLRCSPRSGDLSVYWYQQSLDQGLQFLIQYYNGEERAKGNILERFSAQQFPDLHSELNLSSLELGDSALYFCASSHNQGHEQYFGPGTRLTVT.

J is TRBJ2-1 and V is TRBV12-3 or TRBV12-4, with 8 bases matching TRBD2. CDR3 size: 17 residues. The V gene end was trimmed by 0 bases and the J gene end by 5 bases; junction bases not matched to a gene: 9. The CDR3 loop reads CASSLAGGGRWHNEQFF. The CDR3 DNA reads TGTGCCAGCAGTTTAGCTGGGGGCGGGAGGTGGCACAATGAGCAGTTCTTC.

This chain connects TRBV27 to TRBJ2-1; TRBD1 aligns across 8 bases. Germline trimming cut 5 bases from V and 2 bases from J; bases unmatched to any gene: 14. Looked up from germline, CDR1 is MNHEY and CDR2 is SMNVEV (reference sequence). The CDR3 extends over 18 amino acids. DNA of the CDR3: TGTGCCAGCAGTCGCGGACAGGGATTTAGCCTAGCCTACAATGAGCAGTTCTTC. It translates to CASSRGQGFSLAYNEQFF.

In its sample, this clonotype was seen a few times. V is TRBV14 and J is TRBJ1-4; the D gene is possibly TRBD1 (5 bases). CDR3 length: 14 residues. The germline CDR1 and CDR2 sequences are SGHDN and FVKESK. V was shortened by 8 bases and J by 10 bases, with 20 bases between the two germline ends. CDR3 sequence reads: CASGTGPAGTKLFF. DNA of the CDR3: TGTGCCAGCGGGACCGGCCCGGCAGGAACAAAACTGTTTTTT.

J is TRBJ2-1 and V is TRBV28; unclear D gene. The CDR3 totals 16 residues. Deletions cut 2 bases from V and 0 bases from J, with 11 bases between. Germline V gene sequence: CDR1 MDHEN, CDR2 SYDVKM. The CDR3 DNA reads as TGTGCCAGCAGTTTACTTTCAGTTACCTCCTACAATGAGCAGTTCTTC. Encoded protein: CASSLLSVTSYNEQFF.

Note on this clonotype: The CDR3 carries no conserved terminal phenylalanine or tryptophan, so it likely arises from a read error. V is TRBV5-1 and J is TRBJ2-7; 7 nucleotides line up with TRBD1. The V gene end was trimmed by 4 bases and the J gene end by 5 bases; junction bases not matched to a gene: 9. Germline V gene lookup returns CDR1 SGHRS and CDR2 YFSETQ. The CDR3 has 14 residues. CDR3 nucleotides: TGCGCCAGCAGCCACGACAGGGTGGGAAACGAGCAGTACTTG. This encodes CASSHDRVGNEQYL.

In this sample, this clonotype turned up a few times. The chain has TRBV29-1 and TRBJ2-5, with D possibly matching TRBD1 (6 bases). Germline V lookup: CDR1 SQVTM, CDR2 ANQGSEA. Trimming pared 7 bases from V and 1 base from J, leaving 13 bases between. CDR3 length: 13 residues. The CDR3 is CSATGTPQETQYF. CDR3 DNA: TGCAGCGCAACCGGGACACCCCAAGAGACCCAGTACTTC.

This clonotype was found a few times. The rearrangement links TRBV20-1 to TRBJ2-2, with D perhaps matching TRBD2 (6 bases). The V end was cut by 3 bases, the J end by 10 bases, with 12 bases between. CDR1 is DFQATT and CDR2 is SNEGSKA in the germline V gene (reference sequence). There are 12 residues in the CDR3. The CDR3 is CSARPGSEELFF. CDR3 in DNA: TGCAGTGCTAGGCCCGGGAGTGAGGAGCTGTTTTTT.

This chain connects TRBV4-1 to TRBJ2-2, with D perhaps matching TRBD1 (6 bases). The CDR3 spans 15 residues. CDR1 is MGHRA and CDR2 is YSYEKL in the germline V gene. Trimming left V 5 bases short and J 2 bases short, with 12 bases between. The CDR3 loop is CASSSTGVNTGELFF. The CDR3 region has the DNA TGCGCCAGCAGCTCGACAGGAGTCAACACCGGGGAGCTGTTTTTT.

In nucleotides, the CDR3 is TGTGCCAGCAGCTTTCTTCGGGCGGGGAGGAGAGGAAAGGGCTACACCTTC. Translating gives CASSFLRAGRRGKGYTF. The chain couples TRBV7-8 to TRBJ1-2, with D unclear. CDR1 is SGHVS, CDR2 FQNEAQ, per germline. The V gene lost 3 bases and the J gene lost 8 bases, with 25 bases spanning the gap. This CDR3 is built from 17 residues.

This clonotype was recorded a few times. The J gene is TRBJ2-7, the V gene TRBV9; D is unresolved. CDR1 and CDR2 (germline): SGDLS, YYNGEE. This CDR3 is 14 amino acids long. Deletions cut 4 bases from V and 2 bases from J, with 13 bases between. The CDR3 region has the DNA TGTGCCAGCAGCCCGCTCACCGTCCCCTACGAGCAGTACTTC. This gives the protein CASSPLTVPYEQYF.

This clonotype showed up just a few times. This chain joins TRBV6-1 and TRBJ2-1, with D perhaps matching TRBD2 (5 bases). Trimming pared 6 bases from V and 5 bases from J, leaving 17 bases between. This CDR3 is built from 15 residues. CDR1 and CDR2 (germline): MNHNS, SASEGT. The CDR3 nucleotides read TGTGCCAGCAGGGACCCCTGGGGAGTCAACAATGAGCAGTTCTTC. Encoded protein: CASRDPWGVNNEQFF.

V is TRBV20-1 and J is TRBJ2-4, with D hard to call. Germline V lookup: CDR1 DFQATT, CDR2 SNEGSKA (reference sequence). This CDR3 is 11 amino acids long. Trimming took off 7 bases at V and 6 bases at J, with 10 bases between the two ends. This chain's CDR3 is CSVSKANIQYF. Here the CDR3 DNA reads TGCAGTGTCAGCAAGGCAAACATTCAGTACTTC.

This clonotype appeared a few times. The V call is TRBV4-2, the J call TRBJ1-4; perhaps TRBD1 as D (5 bases). Germline V gene lookup returns CDR1 LGHNA and CDR2 YNFKEQ. The ends were cut back, 1 base at V and 4 bases at J, with 13 bases in the middle. The CDR3 runs to 16 residues. The CDR3 is CASSQGGSPSNEKLFF. The DNA for the CDR3 is TGTGCCAGCAGCCAAGGGGGGTCGCCGAGTAATGAAAAACTGTTTTTT.

This clonotype was seen a handful of times. The chain joins TRBV5-1 to TRBJ2-1; 7 nucleotides agree with TRBD2. J gave up 3 bases and V 0 bases, and 6 bases lay outside the gene matches. CDR3 length: 16 residues. Per germline, CDR1 SGHRS and CDR2 YFSETQ. The CDR3 region is CASSLGLAVLYNEQFF. CDR3 nucleotides: TGCGCCAGCAGCTTGGGGCTAGCGGTACTCTACAATGAGCAGTTCTTC.